This passage covers 11 T cell receptor beta chains from one sample sequenced in a study of cytomegalovirus exposure and HLA in healthy donors. With 60 Vbeta and 13 Jbeta primers, the PCR was carried out. Assay used: immunoSEQ multiplex PCR; TCRdb lists only in-frame clones, some missing. The data hold about 170,000 clones, with over 80% observed a single time. Specimen: PBMCs. These receptors came from a woman aged 50 to 65 in good health and CMV-seropositive.

In its sample, this clone was seen once. The DNA of the CDR3 is TGTGCCTGGAGCGGAAGCGGTGAAAAACTGTTTTTT. It is translated as CAWSGSGEKLFF. This rearrangement joins TRBV30 to TRBJ1-4, with no clear D. This CDR3 is built from 12 residues. Trimming removed 3 bases from V and 7 bases from J, with 9 bases in between. The germline V gene has CDR1 GTSNPN and CDR2 SVGIG (reference sequence).

V gene TRBV4-2 combines with J gene TRBJ2-3; 9 bases map to TRBD2. Germline lookup yields CDR1 LGHNA and CDR2 YNFKEQ. The CDR3 totals 16 residues. Trimming cost V 1 base and J 5 bases; bases outside gene matches: 7. CDR3 bases: TGTGCCAGCAGCCAAGCCCTAGCGGGGCTAGAAGATACGCAGTATTTT. As protein: CASSQALAGLEDTQYF.

This chain links TRBV5-1 with TRBJ2-2; TRBD1 agrees at 8 bases. The CDR3 consists of 15 residues. CDR1 and CDR2 from the germline V gene are SGHRS and YFSETQ. With V trimmed by 3 bases and J by 5 bases, 6 bases remained unmatched. The CDR3 bases are TGCGCCAGCAGCTCCGGACAGGGATGGACCGGGGAGCTGTTTTTT. It specifies CASSSGQGWTGELFF. Using reference TRBV5-1 and TRBJ2-2 for the parts outside the CDR3, the full variable domain is KAGVTQTPRYLIKTRGQQVTLSCSPISGHRSVSWYQQTPGQGLQFLFEYFSETQRNKGNFPGRFSGRQFSNSRSEMNVSTLELGDSALYLCASSSGQGWTGELFFGEGSRLTVL.

On this clone: A junction end diverges from the germline sequence, so it may reflect a read error. The rearrangement links TRBV13 to TRBJ1-2; 9 nucleotides align to TRBD1. CDR1 is PRHDT and CDR2 is FYEKMQ in the germline V gene (reference sequence). The CDR3 has 14 residues. CDR3 DNA sequence: TGTGCCAGCAGCTTCGGGGACAGGGTGACTCGGTTGGCCTTC. It yields the protein CASSFGDRVTRLAF.

The V and J genes are TRBV30 and TRBJ2-7, with a weak D call TRBD2 (5 bases). V was trimmed by 5 bases and J by 5 bases, leaving 19 bases between them. CDR1 GTSNPN and CDR2 SVGIG come from the germline V gene (reference sequence). This CDR3 is built from 14 residues. CDR3 nucleotide sequence: TGTGCCTGGTCCCGGGATTGGTCTACCCACGAGCAGTACTTC. Protein sequence: CAWSRDWSTHEQYF. Using reference TRBV30 and TRBJ2-7 for the parts outside the CDR3, the full variable domain is SQTIHQWPATLVQPVGSPLSLECTVEGTSNPNLYWYRQAAGRGLQLLFYSVGIGQISSEVPQNLSASRPQDRQFILSSKKLLLSDSGFYLCAWSRDWSTHEQYFGPGTRLTVT.

This CDR3 is CASSLTGGTNQPQHF. The DNA of the CDR3 is TGTGCCAGCAGTCTGACAGGGGGGACTAATCAGCCCCAGCATTTT. The V gene is TRBV6-4, the J gene TRBJ1-5, with 9 bases that match TRBD1. Germline loops: CDR1 MRHNA, CDR2 SNTAGT. CDR3 size: 15 residues. Germline trimming cut 5 bases from V and 4 bases from J; bases unmatched to any gene: 6.

The rearrangement links TRBV9 to TRBJ2-5; 11 positions match TRBD1. The CDR3 runs to 18 residues. V trimming: 0 bases; J trimming: 2 bases; junction bases outside the gene matches: 9. Germline V gives CDR1 SGDLS, CDR2 YYNGEE. CDR3 protein: CASSVATIGTGGQETQYF. The CDR3 DNA sequence: TGTGCCAGCAGCGTAGCTACGATTGGGACAGGGGGACAAGAGACCCAGTACTTC.

Note on this clone: The same CDR3 can be traced to other DNA sequences in this sample. This chain joins TRBV5-1 and TRBJ1-1; weak D call: TRBD1 (5 bases). V dropped 4 bases and J dropped 1 base, with 8 bases sitting between them. This CDR3 contains 13 residues. In germline, CDR1 is SGHRS, CDR2 YFSETQ. The CDR3 nucleotides are TGCGCCAGCAGCATCCAGGGGAACACTGAAGCTTTCTTT. Translating gives CASSIQGNTEAFF. Based on the CDR3 plus reference TRBV5-1 and TRBJ1-1, the full variable domain is KAGVTQTPRYLIKTRGQQVTLSCSPISGHRSVSWYQQTPGQGLQFLFEYFSETQRNKGNFPGRFSGRQFSNSRSEMNVSTLELGDSALYLCASSIQGNTEAFFGQGTRLTVV.

V usage is TRBV2 and J usage is TRBJ1-1; D gene unclear. This CDR3 is 14 amino acids long. Per germline, CDR1 SNHLY and CDR2 FYNNEI. Trimming stripped 8 bases from V and 2 bases from J, with 15 bases between. In nucleotides, the CDR3 is TGTGCCAGCTCCGTACGAGGAGTTAACACTGAAGCTTTCTTT. Protein: CASSVRGVNTEAFF.

V and J are TRBV19 and TRBJ2-1, with TRBD2 matching over 8 bases. The CDR3 totals 16 residues. The germline gives CDR1 LNHDA, CDR2 SQIVND (reference sequence). V shed 5 bases, J shed 0 bases, and the junction held 6 bases outside the gene matches. This CDR3 is CASSSGSGSSYNEQFF. The CDR3 nucleotides are TGTGCCAGTAGTTCGGGGAGCGGGAGCTCCTACAATGAGCAGTTCTTC.

V and J are TRBV4-2 and TRBJ1-2, with 9 bases aligning to TRBD1. V lost 4 bases to trimming and J lost 5 bases; unmatched junction nucleotides: 5. The CDR3 totals 14 residues. Germline V gene sequence: CDR1 LGHNA, CDR2 YNFKEQ. The CDR3 nucleotides read TGTGCCAGCAGCCCGGGACAGGGATCATATGGCTACACCTTC. It translates to CASSPGQGSYGYTF.